This is a list of T cell receptor beta chains from one sample in a study of blood T cell repertoires in COVID-19. Assay used: immunoSEQ multiplex PCR; TCRdb lists only in-frame clones, some missing. The data show fewer than 150,000 clones, about 89% seen once. The sample consisted of peripheral blood. The receptor set was obtained from a woman aged 70-85 years with acute or convalescent COVID-19. Both conserved end residues are part of each CDR3. D genes are given only for firm matches. Some rows have no size entry. The others give once, few or many, or a class for an expanded clone.

d_gene | abundance | j_gene | v_gene | CDR3nt | CDR3aa
. | . | TRBJ2-7 | TRBV6-5 | TGTGCCAGCAGTTACTCGGGAGAGAAGAACGAGCAGTACTTC | CASSYSGEKNEQYF
TRBD1 | few | TRBJ2-1 | TRBV3-1/TRBV3-2 | TGTGCCAGCAGCTGGACAGGCTCCGAGGAATTCTTC | CASSWTGSEEFF
. | . | TRBJ1-4 | TRBV5-1 | TGCGCCAGCAGCCAGCGTTTTCTGAATGAAAAACTGTTTTTT | CASSQRFLNEKLFF
. | . | TRBJ1-2 | TRBV5-4 | TGTGCCAGCAGCTTGGATGCGGTCAATGGCTACACCTTC | CASSLDAVNGYTF
TRBD1 | . | TRBJ1-5 | TRBV18 | TGTGCCAGCTCACCCGAGACAGGGGGCAATCAGCCCCAGCATTTT | CASSPETGGNQPQHF
TRBD2 | . | TRBJ2-1 | TRBV29-1 | TGCAGCGTTAAGCGGGGGGGCCGCTACAATGAGCAGTTCTTC | CSVKRGGRYNEQFF
. | . | TRBJ1-2 | TRBV5-1 | TGCGCCAGCAGCCCCCTTACAGGAAACTATGGCTACACCTTC | CASSPLTGNYGYTF
TRBD1 | . | TRBJ2-5 | TRBV2 | TGTGCCACAACATCGACAGGGCAGGAGACCCAGTACTTC | CATTSTGQETQYF
. | few | TRBJ1-1 | TRBV28 | TGTGCCAGCAGCCAACAAGTCACTGAAGCTTTCTTT | CASSQQVTEAFF
TRBD1 | . | TRBJ2-3 | TRBV28 | TGTGCCAGCAGTTTATCCGGGGCAGGGGGCTCAGATACGCAGTATTTT | CASSLSGAGGSDTQYF
. | . | TRBJ2-7 | TRBV19 | TGTGCCAGTACTCCGACAGCACTTAGCTCCTACGAGCAGTACTTC | CASTPTALSSYEQYF
. | . | TRBJ2-3 | TRBV9 | TGTGCCAGCTCTAAGGGGGGGGGCCAAACAGATACGCAGTATTTT | CASSKGGGQTDTQYF
. | . | TRBJ1-1 | TRBV7-3 | TGTGCCAGCAGCTTAACGGTAACGGGAAGAAATGAAGCTTTCTTT | CASSLTVTGRNEAFF
TRBD1 | . | TRBJ2-3 | TRBV5-4 | TGTGCCAGCAGGTCGACAGGGGGTCCTACAGATACGCAGTATTTT | CASRSTGGPTDTQYF
TRBD1 | . | TRBJ1-1 | TRBV7-9 | TGTGCCAGCAGCACCTCGGACAGGGGATGGACTGAAGCTTTCTTT | CASSTSDRGWTEAFF
TRBD1 | . | TRBJ1-2 | TRBV7-9 | TGTGCCAGCAGCCCCCAGGGGGGTAACTATGGCTACACCTTC | CASSPQGGNYGYTF
. | . | TRBJ1-2 | TRBV4-2 | TGTGCCAGCAGCCAAACGGCAAACTATAACTATGGCTACACCTTC | CASSQTANYNYGYTF
. | . | TRBJ2-1 | TRBV30 | TGTGCCTGGACAGGGCGCAATGAGCAGTTCTTC | CAWTGRNEQFF
. | . | TRBJ1-1 | TRBV19 | TGTGCCAGCAAAGGGACGGGAGATGTGAACACTGAAGCTTTCTTT | CASKGTGDVNTEAFF
TRBD1 | once | TRBJ1-2 | TRBV6-5 | TGTGCCAGCAGTTACACGCGGACAGGGGGAAGCTATGGCTACACCTTC | CASSYTRTGGSYGYTF
TRBD1 | . | TRBJ2-7 | TRBV14 | TGTGCCAGCAGCCAAGAGCTTCTACAGGGGTTGAGCTCCTACGAGCAGTACTTC | CASSQELLQGLSSYEQYF
TRBD1 | . | TRBJ1-5 | TRBV6-5 | TGTGCCAGCAGTTTACTAGGACAGGGAGTAAATCAGCCCCAGCATTTT | CASSLLGQGVNQPQHF
. | . | TRBJ1-6 | TRBV6-5 | TGTGCCAGCAGTTACTTACAGGGAGGGTCACCCCTCCACTTT | CASSYLQGGSPLHF
. | . | TRBJ1-2 | TRBV6-6 | TGTGCCAGCACAGGGGTTAACTATGGCTACACCTTC | CASTGVNYGYTF
TRBD2 | . | TRBJ2-1 | TRBV7-2 | TGTGCCAGCAGCCCGCAGCGGGGGGGCGACAATGAGCAGTTCTTC | CASSPQRGGDNEQFF
TRBD2 | . | TRBJ2-3 | TRBV2 | TGTGCCAGCAGTATAGCGGGGGGGCCCTTCGGCACAGATACGCAGTATTTT | CASSIAGGPFGTDTQYF
. | . | TRBJ2-6 | TRBV11-1 | TGTGCCAGCAGTCAACAGATCTCTGGGGCCAACGTCCTGACTTTC | CASSQQISGANVLTF
. | . | TRBJ1-4 | TRBV28 | TGTGCCAGCTACCGATCCAGGGCTACAACTAATGAAAAACTGTTTTTT | CASYRSRATTNEKLFF
. | . | TRBJ1-4 | TRBV9 | TGTGCCAGCAGCGCATCACAGGGTCCGGAAAAACTGTTTTTT | CASSASQGPEKLFF